Shown below are 11 T cell receptor beta chains from a single sample sequenced in a study of T cell repertoires in cytomegalovirus infection. For these receptors, no antigen is known. TCRdb re-analysed the reads in MiXCR, keeping a single row per CDR3 protein. The table shows around 360,000 distinct CDR3 sequences, with around a third occurring only once. Sequenced here: cultured PBMCs, sampled from culture after CMV antigen stimulation. The receptors originated from a human donor in good health (CMV status not recorded). Some clones in this sample may be carry-over from other donors' samples.

The chain combines TRBV27 with TRBJ2-7; D perhaps matches TRBD2 (5 bases). Germline lookup yields CDR1 MNHEY and CDR2 SMNVEV (reference sequence). The CDR3 totals 14 residues. V was cut by 4 bases and J by 4 bases, with 14 bases left in between. In DNA, the CDR3 is TGTGCCAGCAGTTCGACGGGATTTGGGTACGAGCAGTACTTC. This encodes CASSSTGFGYEQYF.

V gene TRBV4-1 combines with J gene TRBJ2-7, with D maybe TRBD1 (6 bases). Between the trimmed V and J ends, which lost 0 bases and 2 bases, there was a span of 8 bases. The length of the CDR3 is 14 residues. The V gene's germline CDR1 is MGHRA and CDR2 YSYEKL. The CDR3 here is CASSQEDRTYEQYF. As DNA, the CDR3 is TGCGCCAGCAGCCAAGAGGACAGAACCTACGAGCAGTACTTC.

The rearrangement links TRBV29-1 to TRBJ2-2, with D perhaps assigned TRBD1 or TRBD2 (5 bases each). The CDR3 consists of 15 residues. V dropped 4 bases and J dropped 2 bases, with 14 bases sitting between them. Germline CDR1 SQVTM, CDR2 ANQGSEA. CDR3 nucleotides: TGCAGCGTTGTGGGGACGAAGGATAACACCGGGGAGCTGTTTTTT. This translates into CSVVGTKDNTGELFF.

This sequence joins TRBV12-3 or TRBV12-4 and TRBJ2-7; 11 bases match TRBD2. This CDR3 contains 14 residues. J lost 5 bases, V lost 5 bases, and 5 bases had no gene match. Written as DNA, the CDR3 is TGTGCCAGCAGTGAAACTAGCGGGAGAAACGAGCAGTACTTC. It is translated as CASSETSGRNEQYF.

V and J are TRBV28 and TRBJ2-1; the match to TRBD2 covers 7 bases. The germline V gene has CDR1 MDHEN and CDR2 SYDVKM. With 5 bases clipped from V and 10 bases from J, the junction kept 14 bases outside the gene matches. This CDR3 is 15 amino acids long. The CDR3 region is CASSIPLGGRREQFF. In DNA form, the CDR3 reads TGTGCCAGCAGTATACCCCTCGGGGGGAGGAGGGAGCAGTTCTTC.

This clonotype has at least ten counts. The chain employs TRBV19 and TRBJ2-5, with TRBD2 matching 11 bases. CDR3 length equals 16 residues. J gave up 5 bases and V 1 base, and 6 bases lay outside the gene matches. Germline values: CDR1 LNHDA, CDR2 SQIVND (reference sequence). As DNA, the CDR3 is TGTGCCAGTAGTATAGGAAGACTAGCGGGATTGGAGACCCAGTACTTC. Its protein is CASSIGRLAGLETQYF.

The rearrangement links TRBV5-4 to TRBJ2-1; 16 positions match TRBD2. V dropped 4 bases and J dropped 8; count of bases not matched to a gene: 24. From germline, CDR1 is SGHNT and CDR2 YYREEE (reference sequence). This CDR3 region has 22 residues. CDR3 sequence (DNA): TGTGCCAGCAGCAACCCGGGACTAGCGGGAGGGCCGAAGCCCGGGCCGAGGGATGAGCAGTTCTTC. Encoded protein: CASSNPGLAGGPKPGPRDEQFF.

The rearrangement links TRBV4-1 to TRBJ2-3, with 9 nucleotides matching TRBD2. V shed 0 bases and J 0 bases; nucleotides not matched to a gene: 13. Germline-derived CDR1 and CDR2 are MGHRA and YSYEKL. This CDR3 comprises 20 residues. The CDR3, as DNA: TGCGCCAGCAGCCAAGATCGCGCGACTAGCGGACCCCTTAGCACAGATACGCAGTATTTT. Protein product: CASSQDRATSGPLSTDTQYF.

Concerning this clonotype: The junction shows a germline mismatch at one end, possibly a read error. The J gene is TRBJ1-2, the V gene TRBV6-2 or TRBV6-3; D is possibly TRBD1 (5 bases). The germline CDR1 and CDR2 sequences are MNHEY and SVGEGT. The CDR3 consists of 11 residues. CDR3 region: CASSLGPYKPF. The CDR3 DNA follows: TGTGCCAGCAGTTTGGGACCGTACAAACCCTTC.

The table lists this clonotype with many counts. The J gene is TRBJ2-3, the V gene TRBV9; D may be TRBD1 or TRBD2 (5 bases each). Per the germline V gene, CDR1 is SGDLS and CDR2 is YYNGEE. The V end was cut by 3 bases, the J end by 4 bases, with 12 bases between. The CDR3 sequence is 14 residues long. The CDR3 protein is CASSAQTGPDTQYF. CDR3 coding DNA: TGTGCCAGCAGCGCCCAAACGGGACCAGATACGCAGTATTTT.

This chain joins TRBV20-1 and TRBJ1-6; D unclear. Trimming removed 0 bases from V and 9 bases from J, with 9 bases in between. CDR3 length equals 13 residues. Germline CDR1 is DFQATT and CDR2 is SNEGSKA (reference sequence). The CDR3 sequence: CSARDVVRSPLHF. The CDR3 DNA is TGCAGTGCTAGAGATGTAGTACGTTCACCCCTCCACTTT.